A single sample is the source of the 6 T cell receptor beta chains below, sequenced in a study of cytomegalovirus exposure and HLA in healthy donors. The protocol was immunoSEQ multiplex PCR, while the TCRdb copy is restricted to in-frame clones and leaves out a portion. The sample lists about 400,000 clones, 86% occurring once. Input material: PBMCs. The receptors shown here come from a woman aged 18 to 35 in good health and CMV-seronegative.

The CDR3 DNA is TGTGCCAGCAGTGACCGGGACATCTATGGCTACACCTTC. The encoded protein is CASSDRDIYGYTF. The V and J genes are TRBV6-1 and TRBJ1-2; a weak D match, TRBD1 (6 bases). Germline values: CDR1 MNHNS, CDR2 SASEGT. The CDR3 has 13 amino acids. V lost 3 bases and J lost 4, with 9 bases in between.

V and J are TRBV4-2 and TRBJ2-1; maybe TRBD2 (5 bases). V lost 2 bases, J lost 9 bases, and 17 bases lay in between. Germline CDR1 and CDR2: LGHNA and YNFKEQ. This CDR3 contains 15 residues. CDR3 in DNA: TGTGCCAGCAGCCAACCAGAGGGTAGGATAACTGAGCAGTTCTTC. It codes for CASSQPEGRITEQFF.

The V call is TRBV5-4, the J call TRBJ2-6, with a tentative D call TRBD2 (6 bases). Trimming shortened V by 3 bases and J by 7 bases, and 8 bases separated the two germline ends. Germline V CDR1 and CDR2: SGHNT, YYREEE (reference sequence). The CDR3 is 13 residues long. CDR3 in DNA: TGTGCCAGCAGCTGGGACTCCGCCAACGTCCTGACTTTC. Translated: CASSWDSANVLTF.

The J gene is TRBJ1-1, the V gene TRBV19, with 7 bases fitting TRBD1. Germline V CDR1 and CDR2: LNHDA, SQIVND (reference sequence). The length of the CDR3 is 15 residues. Trimming took 4 bases from V and 0 from J; bases not matched to a gene: 5. CDR3 sequence (DNA): TGTGCCAGTAGTAGATTAGGACAGGTGAACACTGAAGCTTTCTTT. Its protein is CASSRLGQVNTEAFF.

The chain links TRBV9 to TRBJ2-1, with a tentative D call TRBD1 (6 bases). With 0 bases removed from V and 3 bases from J, the gap between germline ends came to 16 bases. The CDR3 runs 17 residues. CDR1 and CDR2 (germline): SGDLS, YYNGEE. CDR3 in DNA: TGTGCCAGCAGCGTAGATGGGCGAGTAGGGGGCTACAATGAGCAGTTCTTC. Translated, it gives CASSVDGRVGGYNEQFF.

This clone has only one observation. The chain couples TRBV30 to TRBJ2-7, with 9 positions matching TRBD1. The CDR3 runs to 14 residues. V lost 0 bases and J lost 2; bases outside the gene matches: 2. The germline gives CDR1 GTSNPN, CDR2 SVGIG (reference sequence). In DNA, the CDR3 is TGTGCCTGGAGTGTGGACAGGGGCCCCTACGAGCAGTACTTC. It encodes CAWSVDRGPYEQYF.